The 10 T cell receptor beta chains presented below share a single source sample, sequenced in a study of blood T cell repertoires in COVID-19. Sequencing used immunoSEQ multiplex PCR; TCRdb keeps in-frame clones, though not all of them. The sample holds about 120,000 clones, 70% to 85% seen once. Sequences were obtained from peripheral blood. These receptors came from a man aged 70 or older with active or convalescent COVID-19.

This clone has only a few counts. The chain employs TRBV5-1 and TRBJ2-2, with D hard to call. The germline V gene has CDR1 SGHRS and CDR2 YFSETQ. V lost 4 bases to trimming and J lost 0 bases, with 10 bases between them. This CDR3 has 15 amino acids. This CDR3 is CASSPSPSNTGELFF. CDR3 bases: TGCGCCAGCAGCCCCAGTCCCTCGAACACCGGGGAGCTGTTTTTT.

The chain couples TRBV4-2 to TRBJ1-2, with D uncertain. The length of the CDR3 is 14 residues. Trimming left V 0 bases short and J 4 bases short, with 9 bases between. Germline values: CDR1 LGHNA, CDR2 YNFKEQ. The CDR3: CASSQELRFYGYTF. CDR3 nucleotides: TGTGCCAGCAGCCAAGAGCTGCGATTCTATGGCTACACCTTC.

This clone was counted a single time. This sequence joins TRBV5-6 and TRBJ2-1; 7 bases match TRBD2. V was pared by 4 bases and J by 1 base, with 11 bases of the junction left unmatched. Germline values: CDR1 SGHDT, CDR2 YYEEEE. CDR3 length: 17 residues. Here the CDR3 reads CASSINGASGSYNEQFF. The CDR3 nucleotides read TGTGCCAGCAGCATTAACGGGGCTAGCGGATCCTACAATGAGCAGTTCTTC.

The rearrangement joins TRBV27 to TRBJ1-2; 7 bases agree with TRBD1. In germline, CDR1 is MNHEY, CDR2 SMNVEV (reference sequence). V lost 7 bases and J lost 6; bases outside the gene matches: 11. The CDR3 is 14 amino acids. The CDR3 is CASMAQGRLDGYTF. As DNA, the CDR3 is TGTGCCAGCATGGCACAGGGGCGTCTTGATGGCTACACCTTC.

This sequence joins TRBV29-1 and TRBJ2-3; D not resolved. Germline V gene data show CDR1 as SQVTM and CDR2 as ANQGSEA. V was clipped by 2 bases and J by 3 bases, with 9 bases between them. This CDR3 is 13 amino acids long. The CDR3 loop is CSVEPQVTDTQYF. Here the CDR3 DNA reads TGCAGCGTTGAACCCCAGGTAACAGATACGCAGTATTTT.

The count of this clone is one. This CDR3 is CASSPPGTHRSSGNTIYF. In nucleotides, the CDR3 is TGTGCCAGCTCACCTCCTGGGACTCACAGGAGCTCTGGAAACACCATATATTTT. The chain links TRBV18 to TRBJ1-3; a weak D match, TRBD1 (5 bases). The CDR3 loop spans 18 amino acids. Germline V gene sequence: CDR1 KGHSH, CDR2 LQKENI. Between the trimmed V and J ends, which lost 3 bases and 0 bases, there was a span of 18 bases.

The gene calls are TRBV27 and TRBJ2-1; 11 positions match TRBD2. V lost 3 bases, J lost 1 base, and 8 bases stayed unmatched. The germline CDR1 and CDR2 sequences are MNHEY and SMNVEV (reference sequence). There are 18 residues in the CDR3. CDR3 residues: CASSFFSGRAGSYNEQFF. CDR3 sequence (DNA): TGTGCCAGCAGTTTTTTTAGCGGGAGGGCCGGGTCCTACAATGAGCAGTTCTTC.

V usage is TRBV3-1 (or the pseudogene TRBV3-2) and J usage is TRBJ1-1; tentatively, D is TRBD1 (5 bases). Trimming took 1 base from V and 5 from J, leaving 11 bases between them. The germline V gene encodes CDR1 LGHDT and CDR2 YNNKEL (reference sequence). The CDR3 runs to 14 residues. DNA of the CDR3: TGTGCCAGCAGCCAAGTAAGCGGGGGGACTGAAGCTTTCTTT. This gives the protein CASSQVSGGTEAFF.

This clone showed up just a few times. The chain joins TRBV6-2 or TRBV6-3 to TRBJ1-1; 7 nucleotides line up with TRBD1. The length of the CDR3 is 14 residues. The V gene end was trimmed by 2 bases and the J gene end by 4 bases; junction bases not matched to a gene: 4. Germline values: CDR1 MNHEY, CDR2 SVGEGT. The CDR3 spells CASSYTTGVTEAFF. DNA of the CDR3: TGTGCCAGCAGTTACACAACAGGGGTCACTGAAGCTTTCTTT.

This chain joins TRBV29-1 and TRBJ1-2; a possible D gene is TRBD1 (5 bases). The CDR3 spans 13 residues. Germline V gene lookup returns CDR1 SQVTM and CDR2 ANQGSEA. The V and J ends lost 7 bases and 4 bases respectively, with 16 bases between them. DNA for the CDR3: TGCAGCGCCTCGAGTTGGACATCCTATGGCTACACCTTC. Its translation is CSASSWTSYGYTF.